This T cell receptor (beta chain) was identified in a study of beta chain features in type 1 diabetes. For the study at large: All samples yielded roughly 100,000,000 examined sorted cells.

General study findings and limits: In every one of the four CD4+ subsets, TCRB CDR3s were moderately but significantly shorter in Type 1 diabetes patients. VDJ junctions from type 1 diabetes patients carried fewer insertions and larger deletions.

Sequencing targeted expressed TCRB transcripts, as all isolated RNA had been reverse transcribed. Data came from immunoSEQ multiplex PCR; TCRdb stores just in-frame clones and leaves some out. This table holds 150,000 to 200,000 clones, roughly 60% found once. Germline lookup yields CDR1 LGHNA and CDR2 YSLEER. The CDR3 extends over 15 amino acids. Trimming at V came to 1 base and at J to 9 bases, leaving 6 bases not matched to a gene. Sorted populations all had greater than 95% purity. A note on this clone: Antigen specificity is unknown.

The sequencing sample was made of naive CD4+ T cells from blood. The chain carries TRBV4-3 and TRBJ1-6, with 7 positions matching TRBD1. The sequence came from a man aged 30 to 39 with type 1 diabetes. The CDR3 DNA reads TGCGCCAGCAGCCAAGTCGGTCAGGGGGGTTCACCCCTCCACTTT. Protein sequence: CASSQVGQGGSPLHF.